One and the same sample provided the 27 T cell receptor beta chains below, sequenced in a study of Ad26.COV2.S vaccination and SARS-CoV-2 variants. Generated by immunoSEQ multiplex PCR, the TCRdb table keeps only in-frame clones and is missing some. Here the sample spans 350,000 to 450,000 clones, under 95% being singletons. Source: peripheral blood, taken after recovery from COVID-19. These TCRs come from a human donor who had recovered from COVID-19.

The rearrangement links TRBV19 to TRBJ1-1, with D maybe TRBD1 (5 bases). Trimming took 0 bases from V and 1 from J, leaving 9 bases between them. CDR1 and CDR2 from the germline V gene are LNHDA and SQIVND (reference sequence). CDR3 size: 15 residues. The CDR3 protein is CASSIDGGPNTEAFF. The CDR3 nucleotides are TGTGCCAGTAGTATAGATGGGGGTCCGAACACTGAAGCTTTCTTT.

V and J are TRBV6-5 and TRBJ2-4, with D possibly called TRBD1 or TRBD2 (5 bases each). The CDR3 contains 15 residues. The V and J ends lost 6 bases and 7 bases respectively, with 19 bases between them. CDR1 is MNHEY, CDR2 SVGAGI, per germline. The CDR3 DNA is TGTGCCAGCAGACACCTGGGGACGGTTGGGAACATTCAGTACTTC. It is translated as CASRHLGTVGNIQYF.

On this clone itself: This sample includes further DNA sequences coding for the same CDR3. This chain joins TRBV11-2 and TRBJ1-1; weak D call: TRBD1 (5 bases). Trimming removed 3 bases from V and 4 bases from J, with 6 bases in between. CDR3 size: 12 residues. Germline V gives CDR1 SGHAT, CDR2 FQNNGV. CDR3: CASSFGGTEAFF. The CDR3 nucleotides read TGTGCCAGCAGCTTCGGGGGCACTGAAGCTTTCTTT.

This clone was counted only a few times. The rearrangement uses TRBV5-1 and TRBJ1-2; maybe TRBD1 (6 bases). Germline V gene lookup returns CDR1 SGHRS and CDR2 YFSETQ. The CDR3 is 18 residues long. V gave up 0 bases and J gave up 3 bases, with 21 bases separating them. The CDR3 region has the DNA TGCGCCAGCAGCTTGGCGGCAGGATGGGGGCTTTTGGACTATGGCTACACCTTC. It is translated as CASSLAAGWGLLDYGYTF. Filled out from reference TRBV5-1 and TRBJ1-2, the complete variable domain reads KAGVTQTPRYLIKTRGQQVTLSCSPISGHRSVSWYQQTPGQGLQFLFEYFSETQRNKGNFPGRFSGRQFSNSRSEMNVSTLELGDSALYLCASSLAAGWGLLDYGYTFGSGTRLTVV.

In this sample, this clone turned up once. This chain connects TRBV19 to TRBJ1-1; no clear D gene. The CDR3 has 12 amino acids. The germline V and J ends were trimmed by 7 bases and 3 bases, with 9 bases remaining between them. Germline V CDR1 and CDR2: LNHDA, SQIVND (reference sequence). CDR3 region: CASKGTDTEAFF. The CDR3 DNA sequence: TGTGCCAGTAAGGGAACAGACACTGAAGCTTTCTTT. The whole variable domain, filled in from reference TRBV19 and TRBJ1-1, reads DGGITQSPKYLFRKEGQNVTLSCEQNLNHDAMYWYRQDPGQGLRLIYYSQIVNDFQKGDIAEGYSVSREKKESFPLTVTSAQKNPTAFYLCASKGTDTEAFFGQGTRLTVV.

The chain uses TRBV25-1 and TRBJ2-4, with D perhaps matching TRBD1 (6 bases). The CDR3 consists of 15 residues. Trimming pared 4 bases from V and 1 base from J, leaving 11 bases between. Germline CDR1 MGHDK, CDR2 SYGVNS. The CDR3 is CASSALDRAKNIQYF. CDR3 nucleotide sequence: TGTGCCAGCAGTGCCTTAGACAGGGCCAAAAACATTCAGTACTTC.

The V call is TRBV5-4, the J call TRBJ1-1; no definite D call. V lost 0 bases and J 3 bases, leaving 12 bases between the germline ends. The CDR3 sequence is 15 residues long. The V gene's germline CDR1 is SGHNT and CDR2 YYREEE (reference sequence). The CDR3 sequence is CASSLASGLDTEAFF. The CDR3, as DNA: TGTGCCAGCAGCTTGGCCTCTGGGCTTGACACTGAAGCTTTCTTT.

V is TRBV6-1 and J is TRBJ1-1; perhaps TRBD1 as D (6 bases). Per the germline V gene, CDR1 is MNHNS and CDR2 is SASEGT. Trimming removed 3 bases from V and 5 bases from J, with 10 bases in between. CDR3 length: 13 amino acids. The CDR3 DNA is TGTGCCAGCAGTGACAGGGGAGGGACTGAAGCTTTCTTT. Its translation is CASSDRGGTEAFF.

The chain employs TRBV6-1 and TRBJ2-5; 10 bases agree with TRBD2. Germline V gene data show CDR1 as MNHNS and CDR2 as SASEGT. The CDR3 totals 16 residues. V trimming: 4 bases; J trimming: 3 bases; junction bases outside the gene matches: 8. This CDR3 is CASSGVAGGLKETQYF. As DNA, the CDR3 is TGTGCCAGCAGTGGAGTAGCGGGGGGCCTGAAAGAGACCCAGTACTTC.

The genes are TRBV6-1 and TRBJ2-7; no clear D gene. In germline, CDR1 is MNHNS, CDR2 SASEGT. Trimming left V 4 bases short and J 2 bases short, with 15 bases between. CDR3 length: 15 amino acids. DNA for the CDR3: TGTGCCAGCAGTGGGATCAGCAGCCCCACCTACGAGCAGTACTTC. The encoded protein is CASSGISSPTYEQYF.

The genes are TRBV29-1 and TRBJ2-5, with D perhaps TRBD2 (5 bases). The germline V gene encodes CDR1 SQVTM and CDR2 ANQGSEA. CDR3 length: 14 amino acids. Deletions cut 8 bases from V and 6 bases from J, with 22 bases between. CDR3 sequence: CSSSSGPTGKTQYF. CDR3 nucleotides: TGCAGCTCTAGTTCAGGCCCTACGGGGAAGACCCAGTACTTC.

The rearrangement joins TRBV18 to TRBJ2-7; D is ambiguous. CDR1 is KGHSH, CDR2 LQKENI, per germline. This CDR3 is built from 13 residues. V was pared by 4 bases and J by 2 bases, with 9 bases between. Here the CDR3 reads CASSLDLTYEQYF. The CDR3 region has the DNA TGTGCCAGCTCACTAGACCTAACCTACGAGCAGTACTTC.

The rearrangement uses TRBV19 and TRBJ1-1; a weak D match, TRBD1 (5 bases). The V gene's germline CDR1 is LNHDA and CDR2 SQIVND (reference sequence). V lost 8 bases and J lost 5, with 12 bases in between. The CDR3 sequence is 12 residues long. The CDR3 nucleotides are TGTGCCAGTCTACGGCGGGGGACTGAAGCTTTCTTT. It is translated as CASLRRGTEAFF. Together with reference TRBV19 and TRBJ1-1, the CDR3 gives the full variable domain: DGGITQSPKYLFRKEGQNVTLSCEQNLNHDAMYWYRQDPGQGLRLIYYSQIVNDFQKGDIAEGYSVSREKKESFPLTVTSAQKNPTAFYLCASLRRGTEAFFGQGTRLTVV.

This clone appeared once. J is TRBJ2-7 and V is TRBV6-5; TRBD1 matches 7 bases. The length of the CDR3 is 16 residues. Looked up from germline, CDR1 is MNHEY and CDR2 is SVGAGI. V was pared by 0 bases and J by 5 bases, with 10 bases of the junction left unmatched. In DNA form, the CDR3 reads TGTGCCAGCAGTTACTCGAGTGTAGGGGGCGTACACGAGCAGTACTTC. It translates to CASSYSSVGGVHEQYF.

V gene TRBV7-2 combines with J gene TRBJ2-5, with 12 bases that match TRBD2. The V gene end was trimmed by 1 base and the J gene end by 3 bases; junction bases not matched to a gene: 3. CDR1 SGHTA and CDR2 FQGNSA come from the germline V gene. There are 16 residues in the CDR3. The CDR3 DNA is TGTGCCAGCAGCTTAGAGCTAGCGGGGGGGAAAGAGACCCAGTACTTC. Translating it yields CASSLELAGGKETQYF.

CDR3 region: CASSEMRGTEAFF. The CDR3 DNA is TGTGCCAGCAGCGAAATGAGGGGGACTGAAGCTTTCTTT. The chain recombines TRBV7-2 with TRBJ1-1, with D perhaps TRBD1 (6 bases). The CDR3 has 13 amino acids. V lost 5 bases, J lost 5 bases, and 12 bases lay in between. Germline CDR1 reads SGHTA; CDR2 reads FQGNSA.

This rearrangement joins TRBV5-4 to TRBJ1-4; the D is unclear. With 3 bases removed from V and 8 bases from J, the gap between germline ends came to 17 bases. CDR3 length: 15 residues. Germline-derived CDR1 and CDR2 are SGHNT and YYREEE (reference sequence). CDR3 region: CASSSSGRVGEKLFF. In DNA, the CDR3 is TGTGCCAGCAGCTCCTCGGGGAGGGTAGGGGAAAAACTGTTTTTT.

The rearrangement uses TRBV2 and TRBJ1-1; D unclear. Trimming cost V 6 bases and J 1 base, with 9 bases left between them. The CDR3 consists of 13 residues. Germline values: CDR1 SNHLY, CDR2 FYNNEI. CDR3 loop: CASRREANTEAFF. CDR3 DNA sequence: TGTGCCAGCAGAAGGGAAGCGAACACTGAAGCTTTCTTT.

This clone was found once. The rearrangement uses TRBV18 and TRBJ1-1; D is uncertain. The CDR3 runs 13 residues. Germline CDR1 and CDR2: KGHSH and LQKENI. The ends were cut back, 6 bases at V and 4 bases at J, with 12 bases in the middle. The chain's CDR3 is CASSPGEGTEAFF. DNA of the CDR3: TGTGCCAGCTCCCCCGGGGAGGGCACTGAAGCTTTCTTT.

This chain connects TRBV7-2 to TRBJ1-6, with 11 bases identical to TRBD1. Germline V gene data show CDR1 as SGHTA and CDR2 as FQGNSA. The CDR3 length is 16 residues. J lost 5 bases, V lost 7 bases, and 7 bases had no gene match. This CDR3 is CASKEWGQGDNSPLHF. CDR3 sequence (DNA): TGTGCCAGCAAGGAGTGGGGACAGGGGGATAATTCACCCCTCCACTTT.

This chain joins TRBV28 and TRBJ1-2, with D uncertain. The germline V gene encodes CDR1 MDHEN and CDR2 SYDVKM. The V end was cut by 5 bases, the J end by 0 bases, with 19 bases between. There are 17 residues in the CDR3. The DNA for the CDR3 is TGTGCCAGCAGTCAAGGGTATCCAATTAGCACTAACTATGGCTACACCTTC. Protein: CASSQGYPISTNYGYTF.

The chain joins TRBV4-1 to TRBJ2-1, with D possibly TRBD2 on 6 matching bases. From germline, CDR1 is MGHRA and CDR2 YSYEKL. The V gene lost 3 bases and the J gene lost 4 bases, with 16 bases spanning the gap. The CDR3 is made up of 16 amino acids. CDR3 nucleotides: TGCGCCAGCAGCCAGTCGACGGACTACCCATACAATGAGCAGTTCTTC. Amino acids: CASSQSTDYPYNEQFF.

This sequence joins TRBV7-9 and TRBJ1-6, with 7 nucleotides matching TRBD1. Germline V gene lookup returns CDR1 SEHNR and CDR2 FQNEAQ (reference sequence). This CDR3 has 17 amino acids. Trimming removed 6 bases from V and 0 bases from J; junction bases left unmatched: 8. The CDR3 spells CASSSGTADSYNSPLHF. In DNA form, the CDR3 reads TGTGCCAGCAGTTCCGGGACAGCGGACTCCTATAATTCACCCCTCCACTTT.

This chain uses TRBV6-6 with TRBJ1-1; D not resolved. Looked up from germline, CDR1 is MNHNY and CDR2 is SVGAGI (reference sequence). Trimming pared 1 base from V and 6 bases from J, leaving 12 bases between. The CDR3 contains 14 residues. CDR3 DNA sequence: TGTGCCAGCAGTTACTATACGAGTACCTCTGAAGCTTTCTTT. Encoded protein: CASSYYTSTSEAFF.

The chain employs TRBV7-2 and TRBJ1-3, with D possibly matching TRBD1 (5 bases). V was pared by 5 bases and J by 0 bases, with 11 bases between. The CDR3 has 15 residues. Per the germline V gene, CDR1 is SGHTA and CDR2 is FQGNSA. This chain's CDR3 is CASSNTGFSGNTIYF. The CDR3 nucleotides are TGTGCCAGCAGCAATACAGGCTTCTCTGGAAACACCATATATTTT. The complete variable domain, with remaining parts taken from reference TRBV7-2 and TRBJ1-3, reads GAGVSQSPSNKVTEKGKDVELRCDPISGHTALYWYRQSLGQGLEFLIYFQGNSAPDKSGLPSDRFSAERTGGSVSTLTIQRTQQEDSAVYLCASSNTGFSGNTIYFGEGSWLTVV.

The chain joins TRBV10-3 to TRBJ2-1; 9 bases are a match to TRBD1. V shed 8 bases and J 4 bases; nucleotides not matched to a gene: 3. Germline V CDR1 and CDR2: ENHRY, SYGVKD. The CDR3 covers 13 residues. As DNA, the CDR3 is TGTGCCATCCCCGGACAGGGGTACAATGAGCAGTTCTTC. Translating gives CAIPGQGYNEQFF.

This chain joins TRBV10-1 and TRBJ2-2; D possibly corresponds to TRBD2 (5 bases). Germline V lookup: CDR1 WNHNN, CDR2 SYGVQD (reference sequence). V lost 1 base, J lost 7 bases, and 10 bases lay in between. The CDR3 spans 14 residues. The CDR3 loop reads CASSEFLGDGELFF. The CDR3 DNA sequence: TGCGCCAGCAGTGAGTTTTTGGGAGACGGGGAGCTGTTTTTT.